The clone carrying this T cell receptor (beta chain) was recorded only once. Per the study methods: Amplification of reference gene primers was used by the study to estimate nucleated cell counts. Some clones are missing from TCRdb's copy, which holds only in-frame ones; the method was immunoSEQ multiplex PCR. V, J and clone size are taken as reported in that table, and D and trimming were inferred from the DNA itself. The sample holds under 250,000 clones, roughly 92% seen once. Seattle researchers signed up patients amid active infection and tracked them longitudinally. The sample belongs to a study of blood T cell repertoires in COVID-19. Across the whole study: COVID-19 samples, acute and convalescent, were from the United States, Italy and Spain. T cells, B-cell-depleted T cells, or PBMCs provided the cDNA or gDNA that served as material.

CDR1 is MNHEY and CDR2 is SVGAGI in the germline V gene. After removal of 2 bases from V and 7 bases from J, the junction contained 10 bases not matched to a gene. The length of the CDR3 is 16 residues. The clonotype was recovered from a man in his 60s with COVID-19, enrolled during active disease. The specimen sequenced was peripheral blood. The rearrangement links TRBV6-5 to TRBJ2-1, with 8 bases matching TRBD2. In DNA, the CDR3 is TGTGCCAGCAGTTACCTCTCCCCCGGGAGGGGAAATGAGCAGTTCTTC. The encoded protein is CASSYLSPGRGNEQFF.